The 32 T cell receptor beta chains presented below share a single source sample, sequenced in a study of technical replicates of blood from a handful of donors. Libraries were prepared by immunoSEQ multiplex PCR; TCRdb keeps only in-frame clonotypes and omits some of them. The repertoire holds about 14,000 clones, with approximately 81% as singletons. The sample comprised PBMCs. The receptors were gathered from a human donor in good health.

V and J are TRBV28 and TRBJ2-3; possible D gene TRBD1, 5 bases. The CDR3 runs to 16 residues. V was cut by 5 bases and J by 2 bases, with 17 bases left in between. Germline V gene data show CDR1 as MDHEN and CDR2 as SYDVKM. This chain's CDR3 is CASSPRQRLITDTQYF. The CDR3 region has the DNA TGTGCCAGCAGTCCCCGACAGCGCCTGATCACAGATACGCAGTATTTT.

This clone appeared a few times. The genes are TRBV10-3 and TRBJ2-7; D might be TRBD2 (5 bases). The CDR3 consists of 15 residues. Germline V gene sequence: CDR1 ENHRY, CDR2 SYGVKD. V was pared by 7 bases and J by 1 base, with 17 bases between. CDR3 residues: CAITPSEGSSYEQYF. In nucleotides, the CDR3 is TGTGCCATCACCCCTAGTGAGGGTTCGTCCTACGAGCAGTACTTC.

The CDR3 here is CASSQRLAASLSYEQYF. DNA for the CDR3: TGTGCCAGCAGCCAACGACTAGCGGCCTCCCTATCCTACGAGCAGTACTTC. The rearrangement joins TRBV7-8 to TRBJ2-7, with 9 bases fitting TRBD2. The CDR3 loop spans 17 amino acids. Per the germline V gene, CDR1 is SGHVS and CDR2 is FQNEAQ. J lost 1 base, V lost 5 bases, and 12 bases had no gene match.

This clone was recorded a few times. The rearrangement uses TRBV10-3 and TRBJ1-5; no clear D gene. The CDR3 totals 13 residues. Germline loops: CDR1 ENHRY, CDR2 SYGVKD. V lost 7 bases, J lost 0 bases, and 7 bases lay in between. CDR3 region: CAITPHSNQPQHF. The CDR3 DNA is TGTGCCATCACCCCACATAGCAATCAGCCCCAGCATTTT.

This chain connects TRBV25-1 to TRBJ2-1, with a weak D call TRBD1 (6 bases). The CDR3 extends over 17 amino acids. Trimming took 5 bases from V and 1 from J, leaving 18 bases between them. CDR1 and CDR2 from the germline V gene are MGHDK and SYGVNS. In nucleotides, the CDR3 is TGTGCCAGCAGTTCCATTACAGGGCAATGGTCCTACAATGAGCAGTTCTTC. Protein: CASSSITGQWSYNEQFF.

The chain combines TRBV10-1 with TRBJ1-4, with TRBD1 matching over 7 bases. Germline V gene sequence: CDR1 WNHNN, CDR2 SYGVQD (reference sequence). J was trimmed by 0 bases and V by 4 bases; bases with no gene match: 2. This CDR3 spans 15 amino acids. CDR3 sequence (DNA): TGCGCCAGCAGTGCAGGACAGGCAACTAATGAAAAACTGTTTTTT. Protein sequence: CASSAGQATNEKLFF.

The V call is TRBV19, the J call TRBJ2-7; the D gene is possibly TRBD2 (6 bases). V was cut by 3 bases and J by 4 bases, with 16 bases left in between. CDR1 and CDR2 (germline): LNHDA, SQIVND (reference sequence). The CDR3 runs 15 residues. The DNA for the CDR3 is TGTGCCAGTAGTATCGCGGGGAGAAGGGAATACGAGCAGTACTTC. Translation gives CASSIAGRREYEQYF.

The rearrangement uses TRBV12-5 and TRBJ2-6; possible D gene TRBD2, 5 bases. CDR1 LGHNT and CDR2 FRNRAP come from the germline V gene. The CDR3 totals 15 residues. V lost 2 bases to trimming and J lost 3 bases, with 8 bases between them. CDR3 sequence: CASGLRGDGANVLTF. The CDR3, as DNA: TGTGCTAGTGGTTTGCGGGGTGATGGGGCCAACGTCCTGACTTTC.

The CDR3 spells CASSLDVASGSQYF. The DNA of the CDR3 is TGTGCCAGCAGCTTAGATGTTGCTAGCGGGAGCCAGTACTTC. The genes are TRBV11-2 and TRBJ2-4, with 10 bases fitting TRBD2. Germline loops: CDR1 SGHAT, CDR2 FQNNGV. V lost 0 bases to trimming and J lost 13 bases; unmatched junction nucleotides: 6. The CDR3 is 14 amino acids.

The chain is built from TRBV6-5 and TRBJ2-1; 8 positions agree with TRBD2. The CDR3 consists of 13 residues. In germline, CDR1 is MNHEY, CDR2 SVGAGI. With 6 bases clipped from V and 9 bases from J, the junction kept 7 bases outside the gene matches. DNA for the CDR3: TGTGCCAGCAGGCCAGCGGGAGTTGGTGAGCAGTTCTTC. Amino acid sequence: CASRPAGVGEQFF.

The rearrangement uses TRBV18 and TRBJ2-7; TRBD2 aligns across 7 bases. Trimming removed 3 bases from V and 2 bases from J; junction bases left unmatched: 7. The CDR3 spans 15 residues. The germline V gene has CDR1 KGHSH and CDR2 LQKENI. Here the CDR3 reads CASSPGGIGAYEQYF. In DNA form, the CDR3 reads TGTGCCAGCTCACCGGGAGGGATTGGGGCCTACGAGCAGTACTTC. Using reference TRBV18 and TRBJ2-7 for the parts outside the CDR3, the full variable domain is NAGVMQNPRHLVRRRGQEARLRCSPMKGHSHVYWYRQLPEEGLKFMVYLQKENIIDESGMPKERFSAEFPKEGPSILRIQQVVRGDSAAYFCASSPGGIGAYEQYFGPGTRLTVT.

V gene TRBV27 combines with J gene TRBJ2-3; 11 positions agree with TRBD2. The CDR3 is 19 amino acids. Germline V gene lookup returns CDR1 MNHEY and CDR2 SMNVEV (reference sequence). The V and J ends lost 4 bases and 5 bases, in that order; junction bases with no gene match: 17. The CDR3 DNA reads as TGTGCCAGCAGTTCAACCCCATCTTCACTAGCGGGAGTCTTAGATACGCAGTATTTT. It codes for CASSSTPSSLAGVLDTQYF.

The V and J genes are TRBV30 and TRBJ2-7; TRBD1 might be the D (6 bases). The CDR3 runs 12 residues. V was clipped by 2 bases and J by 4 bases, with 9 bases between them. Looked up from germline, CDR1 is GTSNPN and CDR2 is SVGIG (reference sequence). CDR3 amino acids: CAWSFTGYEQYF. CDR3 in DNA: TGTGCCTGGAGTTTTACAGGGTACGAGCAGTACTTC.

This chain joins TRBV28 and TRBJ2-7, with unresolved D. V shed 6 bases and J shed 5 bases, with 11 bases lying between them. Germline loops: CDR1 MDHEN, CDR2 SYDVKM. The CDR3 extends over 12 amino acids. CDR3 in DNA: TGTGCCAGCAGACGACAAGACCACGAGCAGTACTTC. Protein sequence: CASRRQDHEQYF.

This rearrangement joins TRBV6-6 to TRBJ1-2; 7 nucleotides match TRBD1. CDR1 is MNHNY, CDR2 SVGAGI, per germline (reference sequence). The V and J ends lost 5 bases and 4 bases, in that order; junction bases with no gene match: 7. The length of the CDR3 is 14 residues. CDR3 amino acids: CASSPRQGLYGYTF. The CDR3 DNA reads as TGTGCCAGCAGTCCCAGACAGGGTCTCTATGGCTACACCTTC.

The V and J genes are TRBV28 and TRBJ2-1; TRBD2 matches at 9 bases. J lost 3 bases, V lost 6 bases, and 18 bases had no gene match. The CDR3 length is 19 residues. Germline lookup yields CDR1 MDHEN and CDR2 SYDVKM. The CDR3 coding sequence is TGTGCCAGCAGACTTATTGGGAGTAGCGGGAGTTTGATCTACAATGAGCAGTTCTTC. Translated, it gives CASRLIGSSGSLIYNEQFF.

This CDR3 is CASSSQTKDRTRYEQYF. As DNA, the CDR3 is TGTGCCAGCAGCTCACAAACAAAGGACAGGACTCGCTACGAGCAGTACTTC. The chain is built from TRBV13 and TRBJ2-7, with 7 bases matching TRBD1. The CDR3 extends over 17 amino acids. CDR1 and CDR2 (germline): PRHDT, FYEKMQ (reference sequence). The junction had 15 bases not matched to a gene; V was cut back by 4 bases and J by 3 bases.

This clone was detected only a few times. The CDR3 region is CASSRGNTEAFF. DNA for the CDR3: TGTGCCAGCAGCAGAGGGAACACTGAAGCTTTCTTT. The chain is built from TRBV5-6 and TRBJ1-1; D call uncertain. CDR1 and CDR2 from the germline V gene are SGHDT and YYEEEE. V dropped 4 bases and J dropped 1 base, with 5 bases sitting between them. The CDR3 length is 12 residues.

This chain links TRBV4-1 with TRBJ2-2; no firm D call. Per the germline V gene, CDR1 is MGHRA and CDR2 is YSYEKL. The CDR3 contains 15 residues. V was cut by 0 bases and J by 1 base, with 6 bases left in between. Written as DNA, the CDR3 is TGCGCCAGCAGCCAAGAGGGCTTGAACACCGGGGAGCTGTTTTTT. Protein sequence: CASSQEGLNTGELFF.

This chain connects TRBV5-6 to TRBJ2-7, with 8 bases aligning to TRBD1. V lost 4 bases to trimming and J lost 7 bases; unmatched junction nucleotides: 10. Looked up from germline, CDR1 is SGHDT and CDR2 is YYEEEE. The CDR3 sequence is 14 residues long. The CDR3 DNA follows: TGTGCCAGCAGCGCCGGGACAGGACAAAGGGAGCAGTACTTC. Encoded protein: CASSAGTGQREQYF.

The chain employs TRBV7-9 and TRBJ1-3, with 9 bases that match TRBD1. From germline, CDR1 is SEHNR and CDR2 FQNEAQ (reference sequence). The CDR3 has 14 amino acids. V trimming: 8 bases; J trimming: 3 bases; junction bases outside the gene matches: 5. CDR3 sequence: CASAGQGSGNTIYF. In DNA form, the CDR3 reads TGTGCCAGCGCGGGACAGGGTAGTGGAAACACCATATATTTT.

This chain links TRBV6-1 with TRBJ1-4; TRBD1 matches 9 bases. Germline V CDR1 and CDR2: MNHNS, SASEGT. This CDR3 region has 17 residues. V gave up 4 bases and J gave up 0 bases; unmatched junction bases: 6. The CDR3 reads CASSVLRDRATNEKLFF. As DNA, the CDR3 is TGTGCCAGCAGTGTGTTACGGGACAGGGCAACTAATGAAAAACTGTTTTTT.

The rearrangement links TRBV27 to TRBJ2-3; D is possibly TRBD2 (5 bases). V was cut by 7 bases and J by 2 bases, with 13 bases left in between. Germline assignment: CDR1 MNHEY and CDR2 SMNVEV (reference sequence). The CDR3 has 14 amino acids. CDR3 sequence reads: CASNPGYTTDTQYF. The CDR3, as DNA: TGTGCCAGCAACCCGGGATACACCACAGATACGCAGTATTTT.

The V gene is TRBV10-1, the J gene TRBJ2-1; 7 bases agree with TRBD1. Germline CDR1 and CDR2: WNHNN and SYGVQD (reference sequence). The CDR3 is 15 amino acids. V lost 3 bases to trimming and J lost 10 bases; unmatched junction nucleotides: 12. The CDR3 spells CASSDEGAMGYEQFF. CDR3 sequence (DNA): TGCGCCAGCAGTGATGAGGGGGCGATGGGGTACGAGCAGTTCTTC.

This clone was observed once. V is TRBV5-6 and J is TRBJ2-3, with 7 positions matching TRBD2. CDR3 length: 15 amino acids. J gave up 3 bases and V 9 bases, and 13 bases lay outside the gene matches. Germline lookup yields CDR1 SGHDT and CDR2 YYEEEE. CDR3 region: CATRFGGAGTDTQYF. The DNA of the CDR3 is TGTGCCACCCGTTTCGGGGGAGCGGGAACAGATACGCAGTATTTT.

The rearrangement uses TRBV27 and TRBJ2-7, with 8 nucleotides matching TRBD2. V was clipped by 5 bases and J by 5 bases; unmatched bases: 11. From germline, CDR1 is MNHEY and CDR2 SMNVEV (reference sequence). The CDR3 covers 15 residues. Here the CDR3 DNA reads TGTGCCAGCAGTCCCTTAGGAGCGGGAGACCACGAGCAGTACTTC. This codes for CASSPLGAGDHEQYF.

This clone turned up a few times. V is TRBV6-5 and J is TRBJ2-2, with 8 positions matching TRBD2. This CDR3 has 14 amino acids. V was pared by 7 bases and J by 3 bases, with 4 bases of the junction left unmatched. The germline V gene encodes CDR1 MNHEY and CDR2 SVGAGI. The DNA of the CDR3 is TGTGCCAGCAACAGCGGGAGTTACACCGGGGAGCTGTTTTTT. Amino acid sequence: CASNSGSYTGELFF.

This clone was detected only once. The chain joins TRBV25-1 to TRBJ2-7; TRBD1 agrees at 10 bases. The CDR3 loop spans 15 amino acids. V shed 7 bases and J 5 bases; nucleotides not matched to a gene: 11. The germline gives CDR1 MGHDK, CDR2 SYGVNS. The DNA for the CDR3 is TGTGCCAGCAATGGGGGGACAGGGGTTTATCACGAGCAGTACTTC. Its protein product is CASNGGTGVYHEQYF.

This clone was observed a handful of times. The V and J genes are TRBV7-9 and TRBJ1-1; a weak D match, TRBD1 (6 bases). With 1 base removed from V and 3 bases from J, the gap between germline ends came to 21 bases. CDR1 and CDR2 (germline): SEHNR, FQNEAQ (reference sequence). The CDR3 extends over 18 amino acids. The CDR3 DNA follows: TGTGCCAGCAGCTTAGTCGACCGAGGGGGGGGGCCGGACACTGAAGCTTTCTTT. It yields the protein CASSLVDRGGGPDTEAFF.

The chain uses TRBV18 and TRBJ1-1; D unclear. V gave up 4 bases and J gave up 1 base, with 13 bases separating them. This CDR3 has 15 amino acids. The germline CDR1 and CDR2 sequences are KGHSH and LQKENI. CDR3 DNA: TGTGCCAGCTCACGAGAGTACCCCGGGAACACTGAAGCTTTCTTT. It translates to CASSREYPGNTEAFF.

This chain links TRBV27 with TRBJ2-7; 7 bases align to TRBD2. V dropped 5 bases and J dropped 3; count of bases not matched to a gene: 4. The CDR3 consists of 13 residues. Germline loops: CDR1 MNHEY, CDR2 SMNVEV (reference sequence). Here the CDR3 DNA reads TGTGCCAGCAGTCTAAGCGGGATCTACGAGCAGTACTTC. Its translation: CASSLSGIYEQYF.

This chain uses TRBV4-2 with TRBJ2-5; TRBD2 matches at 9 bases. Germline trimming cut 4 bases from V and 5 bases from J; bases unmatched to any gene: 11. The CDR3 has 16 residues. Germline-derived CDR1 and CDR2 are LGHNA and YNFKEQ. Written as DNA, the CDR3 is TGTGCCAGCAGCCCAGGGGCGGGAGGGTCCCCCGAGACCCAGTACTTC. Its protein is CASSPGAGGSPETQYF.